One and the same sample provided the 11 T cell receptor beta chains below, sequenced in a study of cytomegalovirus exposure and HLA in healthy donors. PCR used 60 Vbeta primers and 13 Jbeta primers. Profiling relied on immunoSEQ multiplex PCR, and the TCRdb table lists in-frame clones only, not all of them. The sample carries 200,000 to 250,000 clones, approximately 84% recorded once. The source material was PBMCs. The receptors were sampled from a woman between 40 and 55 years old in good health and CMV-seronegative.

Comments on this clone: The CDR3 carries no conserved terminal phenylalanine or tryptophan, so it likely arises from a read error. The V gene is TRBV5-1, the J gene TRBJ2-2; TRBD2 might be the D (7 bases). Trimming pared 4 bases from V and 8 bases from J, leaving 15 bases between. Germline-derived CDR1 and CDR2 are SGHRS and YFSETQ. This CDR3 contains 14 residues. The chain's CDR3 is CASSQRGALGELFS. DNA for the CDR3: TGCGCCAGCAGCCAACGGGGGGCCCTGGGGGAGCTGTTTTCT.

The CDR3 protein is CASIKGAASTDTQYF. The CDR3 nucleotides are TGTGCCAGTATTAAGGGAGCGGCTAGCACAGATACGCAGTATTTT. This chain uses TRBV19 with TRBJ2-3; a possible D gene is TRBD2 (5 bases). The V and J ends lost 7 bases and 0 bases respectively, with 14 bases between them. Germline-derived CDR1 and CDR2 are LNHDA and SQIVND (reference sequence). This CDR3 contains 15 residues.

The CDR3 loop reads CASSLVLAAGGRTDTQYF. The CDR3 DNA sequence: TGCGCCAGCAGCTTGGTCCTGGCGGCGGGGGGGCGGACGGATACGCAGTATTTT. This sequence joins TRBV5-1 and TRBJ2-3; TRBD2 matches at 9 bases. V lost 0 bases and J lost 6; bases outside the gene matches: 14. Per the germline V gene, CDR1 is SGHRS and CDR2 is YFSETQ. The CDR3 runs 18 residues.

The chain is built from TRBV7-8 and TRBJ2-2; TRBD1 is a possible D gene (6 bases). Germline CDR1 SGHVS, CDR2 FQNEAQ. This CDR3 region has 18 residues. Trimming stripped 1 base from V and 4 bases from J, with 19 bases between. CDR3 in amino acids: CASSLGQGPSAGTGELFF. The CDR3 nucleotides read TGTGCCAGCAGCTTAGGGCAGGGGCCCTCCGCGGGCACCGGGGAGCTGTTTTTT. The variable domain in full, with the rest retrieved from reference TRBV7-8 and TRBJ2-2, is GAGVSQSPRYKVAKRGQDVALRCDPISGHVSLFWYQQALGQGPEFLTYFQNEAQLDKSGLPSDRFFAERPEGSVSTLKIQRTQQEDSAVYLCASSLGQGPSAGTGELFFGEGSRLTVL.

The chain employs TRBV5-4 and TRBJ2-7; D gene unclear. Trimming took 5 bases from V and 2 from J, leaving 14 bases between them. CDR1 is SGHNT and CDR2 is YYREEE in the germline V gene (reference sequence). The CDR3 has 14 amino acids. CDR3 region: CASRDSGLPYEQYF. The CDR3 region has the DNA TGTGCCAGCAGGGATAGTGGGCTACCCTACGAGCAGTACTTC.

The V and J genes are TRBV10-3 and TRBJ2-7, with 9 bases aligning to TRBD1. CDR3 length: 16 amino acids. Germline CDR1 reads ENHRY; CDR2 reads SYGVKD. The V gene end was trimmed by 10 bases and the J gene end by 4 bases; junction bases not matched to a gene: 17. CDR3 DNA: TGTGCCAGCCGCGCACTTACAGGGGGCTTACCTTACGAGCAGTACTTC. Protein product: CASRALTGGLPYEQYF.

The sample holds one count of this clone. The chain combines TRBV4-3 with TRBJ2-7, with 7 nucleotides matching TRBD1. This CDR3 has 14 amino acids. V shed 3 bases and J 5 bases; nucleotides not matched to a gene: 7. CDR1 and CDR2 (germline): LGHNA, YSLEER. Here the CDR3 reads CASSQANRGDEQYF. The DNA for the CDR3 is TGCGCCAGCAGCCAGGCCAACAGGGGAGACGAGCAGTACTTC.

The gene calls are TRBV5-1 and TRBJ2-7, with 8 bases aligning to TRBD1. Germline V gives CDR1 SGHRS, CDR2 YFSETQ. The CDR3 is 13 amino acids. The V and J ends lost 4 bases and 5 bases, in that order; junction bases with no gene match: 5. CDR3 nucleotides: TGCGCCAGCAGCACCGGACAGGGTCACGAGCAGTACTTC. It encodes CASSTGQGHEQYF.

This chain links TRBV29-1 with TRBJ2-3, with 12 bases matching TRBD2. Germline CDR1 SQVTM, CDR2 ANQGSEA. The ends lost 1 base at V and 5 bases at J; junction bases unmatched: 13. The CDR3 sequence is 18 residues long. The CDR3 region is CSVEGLAGGPVVEDTQYF. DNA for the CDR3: TGCAGCGTTGAAGGCCTAGCGGGGGGGCCGGTGGTGGAAGATACGCAGTATTTT.

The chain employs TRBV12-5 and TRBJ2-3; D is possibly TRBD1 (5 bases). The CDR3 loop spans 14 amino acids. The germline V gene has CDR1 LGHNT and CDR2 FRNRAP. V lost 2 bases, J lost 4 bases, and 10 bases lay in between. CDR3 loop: CASGLFIGADTQYF. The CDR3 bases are TGTGCTAGTGGTTTGTTCATAGGGGCAGATACGCAGTATTTT.

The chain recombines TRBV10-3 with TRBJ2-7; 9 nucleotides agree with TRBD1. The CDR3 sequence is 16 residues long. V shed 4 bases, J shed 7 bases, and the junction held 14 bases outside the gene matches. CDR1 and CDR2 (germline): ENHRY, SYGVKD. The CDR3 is CAISGGRDRVFREQYF. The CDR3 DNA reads TGTGCCATCAGTGGGGGCCGGGACAGGGTTTTTAGGGAGCAGTACTTC.